The 30 T cell receptor beta chains below come from one sample, sequenced in a study of T cell changes during pregnancy in multiple sclerosis. Only in-frame clones appear in the TCRdb table, and some are missing; sequencing was by immunoSEQ multiplex PCR. The sample comprises 20,000 or so clones, 90% of which are singletons, and 9.4% rests with the top ten. The material was CD8+ T cells from peripheral blood mononuclear cells, obtained in the third trimester of pregnancy. These receptors were obtained from a female donor in good health, enrolled as a control in a pregnancy study.

This rearrangement joins TRBV6-6 to TRBJ1-5; 8 nucleotides match TRBD1. The CDR3 runs to 14 residues. V lost 7 bases to trimming and J lost 5 bases; unmatched junction nucleotides: 7. Per germline, CDR1 MNHNY and CDR2 SVGAGI (reference sequence). The CDR3 sequence: CASNDRGSYQPQHF. The CDR3 DNA reads TGTGCCAGCAATGACAGGGGCTCCTATCAGCCCCAGCATTTT.

The rearrangement uses TRBV7-2 and TRBJ2-7, with 8 positions matching TRBD2. The germline CDR1 and CDR2 sequences are SGHTA and FQGNSA. The CDR3 loop spans 14 amino acids. V dropped 5 bases and J dropped 3; count of bases not matched to a gene: 6. The CDR3 reads CASSRMTSDYEQYF. The CDR3, as DNA: TGTGCCAGCAGCCGGATGACTAGCGACTACGAGCAGTACTTC.

A remark on this clone: An end of the junction differs from the germline gene, which may be a read error. This chain links TRBV5-6 with TRBJ1-1; tentatively, D is TRBD1 (5 bases). The germline gives CDR1 SGHDT, CDR2 YYEEEE. The CDR3 extends over 11 amino acids. In DNA, the CDR3 is TGTGCCAGCAGCACGGGACTCCGGAGGATCTTT. Its protein is CASSTGLRRIF.

This chain connects TRBV5-1 to TRBJ1-1; no clear D. Germline values: CDR1 SGHRS, CDR2 YFSETQ. This CDR3 has 14 amino acids. Trimming took 0 bases from V and 6 from J, leaving 12 bases between them. DNA for the CDR3: TGCGCCAGCAGCTTGGCGGCGGTCAGATCTGAAGCTTTCTTT. It specifies CASSLAAVRSEAFF.

The chain carries TRBV7-3 and TRBJ2-3, with unresolved D. Germline V gene sequence: CDR1 SGHTA, CDR2 FQGTGA. Trimming cost V 1 base and J 1 base, with 12 bases left between them. This CDR3 is built from 16 residues. The CDR3, as DNA: TGTGCCAGCAGCTTAAATGGTGGTCGGGGCACAGATACGCAGTATTTT. This translates into CASSLNGGRGTDTQYF.

This clone has a handful of counts. The V gene is TRBV6-4, the J gene TRBJ2-1; D possibly corresponds to TRBD2 (5 bases). The CDR3 runs to 15 residues. V was clipped by 2 bases and J by 7 bases, with 15 bases between them. The germline V gene has CDR1 MRHNA and CDR2 SNTAGT. The CDR3 DNA reads TGTGCCAGCAGTGACGGGGTAGGGAGCCAGAATGAGCAGTTCTTC. It is translated as CASSDGVGSQNEQFF.

V gene TRBV10-3 combines with J gene TRBJ2-6; the D gene is possibly TRBD1 (5 bases). CDR3 size: 16 residues. V lost 6 bases, J lost 0 bases, and 12 bases lay in between. CDR1 is ENHRY and CDR2 is SYGVKD in the germline V gene. The DNA for the CDR3 is TGTGCCATCAGCAGGGAACTGGACTCTGGGGCCAACGTCCTGACTTTC. Encoded protein: CAISRELDSGANVLTF.

By sample fraction, this clone is medium-sized (0.01 to 0.1%). The V gene is TRBV6-1, the J gene TRBJ1-2; D is ambiguous. Germline CDR1 MNHNS, CDR2 SASEGT. V lost 3 bases, J lost 2 bases, and 16 bases lay in between. This CDR3 is built from 16 residues. The CDR3 DNA reads TGTGCCAGCAGTGAGGGAGTCGAGGCCTGGAACTATGGCTACACCTTC. Protein product: CASSEGVEAWNYGYTF.

The CDR3 protein is CASSYPGQMNTQYF. The CDR3 DNA reads as TGTGCCAGCAGTTACCCGGGACAGATGAATACGCAGTATTTT. The V gene is TRBV6-5, the J gene TRBJ2-3; 7 bases agree with TRBD1. V lost 2 bases and J lost 7; bases outside the gene matches: 6. Germline assignment: CDR1 MNHEY and CDR2 SVGAGI. The CDR3 is made up of 14 amino acids.

This sequence joins TRBV9 and TRBJ1-1, with D perhaps matching TRBD1 (5 bases). CDR3 length equals 10 residues. Germline V CDR1 and CDR2: SGDLS, YYNGEE. Trimming left V 4 bases short and J 11 bases short, with 9 bases between. CDR3 sequence reads: CASSPRGAFF. The CDR3 DNA is TGTGCCAGCAGCCCTCGGGGGGCTTTCTTT.

This chain joins TRBV7-6 and TRBJ2-1; 7 bases match TRBD1. Trimming took 4 bases from V and 8 from J; bases not matched to a gene: 11. This CDR3 contains 15 residues. Germline V CDR1 and CDR2: SGHVS, FNYEAQ. CDR3 in DNA: TGTGCCAGCAGCTCTAGGGACAGCCTGAACGATGAGCAGTTCTTC. Its translation is CASSSRDSLNDEQFF.

V and J are TRBV4-2 and TRBJ2-2; possibly TRBD1 for D (5 bases). Germline V gene lookup returns CDR1 LGHNA and CDR2 YNFKEQ. The CDR3 sequence is 17 residues long. With 0 bases removed from V and 3 bases from J, the gap between germline ends came to 14 bases. The CDR3 region is CASSQDVDGAHTGELFF. In DNA form, the CDR3 reads TGTGCCAGCAGCCAAGATGTCGATGGGGCTCACACCGGGGAGCTGTTTTTT.

V gene TRBV27 combines with J gene TRBJ2-3, with a possible D match to TRBD1 (6 bases). The CDR3 is made up of 14 amino acids. Deletions cut 4 bases from V and 6 bases from J, with 14 bases between. Germline-derived CDR1 and CDR2 are MNHEY and SMNVEV (reference sequence). The CDR3 DNA sequence: TGTGCCAGCAGTTCGGGACACGGCTTGGATACGCAGTATTTT. It encodes CASSSGHGLDTQYF.

This rearrangement joins TRBV27 to TRBJ1-1, with D tentatively TRBD1 (6 bases). The CDR3 contains 12 residues. Looked up from germline, CDR1 is MNHEY and CDR2 is SMNVEV (reference sequence). V was trimmed by 6 bases and J by 3 bases, leaving 8 bases between them. The CDR3 DNA reads TGTGCCAGCAGACAGGGTTACACTGAAGCTTTCTTT. Translating it yields CASRQGYTEAFF.

This clone was counted once. The genes are TRBV9 and TRBJ2-5; 9 bases are shared with TRBD2. The CDR3 is made up of 15 amino acids. The ends lost 0 bases at V and 5 bases at J; junction bases unmatched: 5. CDR1 and CDR2 from the germline V gene are SGDLS and YYNGEE. The CDR3 nucleotides are TGTGCCAGCAGCGTAGATGGCGGGGGGGGCGAGACCCAGTACTTC. Translating gives CASSVDGGGGETQYF.

The CDR3: CASSQTGQETQYF. The CDR3 DNA follows: TGTGCCAGCAGCCAGACAGGCCAAGAGACCCAGTACTTC. V is TRBV7-6 and J is TRBJ2-5; a weak D match, TRBD1 (6 bases). Trimming removed 5 bases from V and 1 base from J, with 8 bases in between. CDR1 and CDR2 from the germline V gene are SGHVS and FNYEAQ. The CDR3 is 13 amino acids.

V and J are TRBV13 and TRBJ2-1, with TRBD2 matching over 10 bases. The CDR3 loop spans 16 amino acids. The V and J ends lost 6 bases and 4 bases, in that order; junction bases with no gene match: 9. In germline, CDR1 is PRHDT, CDR2 FYEKMQ (reference sequence). The CDR3 protein is CASSFSSGGPYNEQFF. CDR3 nucleotide sequence: TGTGCCAGCAGTTTCTCTAGCGGGGGCCCTTACAATGAGCAGTTCTTC.

The rearrangement uses TRBV4-2 and TRBJ2-7; 8 positions match TRBD2. Germline CDR1 reads LGHNA; CDR2 reads YNFKEQ. J was trimmed by 0 bases and V by 0 bases; bases with no gene match: 1. CDR3 length: 15 amino acids. CDR3 residues: CASSQEAGGSYEQYF. The CDR3 DNA reads TGTGCCAGCAGCCAAGAGGCGGGGGGCTCCTACGAGCAGTACTTC.

This sequence joins TRBV6-4 and TRBJ2-1, with a weak D call TRBD2 (6 bases). Looked up from germline, CDR1 is MRHNA and CDR2 is SNTAGT. Trimming shortened V by 2 bases and J by 0 bases, and 14 bases separated the two germline ends. CDR3 length: 17 amino acids. Written as DNA, the CDR3 is TGTGCCAGCAGTGACCAGGGCGGGGTGAGCTCCTACAATGAGCAGTTCTTC. Protein product: CASSDQGGVSSYNEQFF.

The chain couples TRBV9 to TRBJ2-2; TRBD2 agrees at 8 bases. This CDR3 contains 15 residues. The germline V gene encodes CDR1 SGDLS and CDR2 YYNGEE. V shed 2 bases and J 2 bases; nucleotides not matched to a gene: 2. CDR3: CASSVSGTNTGELFF. CDR3 in DNA: TGTGCCAGCAGCGTTAGCGGGACCAACACCGGGGAGCTGTTTTTT.

The rearrangement uses TRBV19 and TRBJ1-6; D is perhaps TRBD1 (5 bases). V lost 5 bases to trimming and J lost 10 bases, with 15 bases between them. The CDR3 consists of 14 residues. Germline V gene lookup returns CDR1 LNHDA and CDR2 SQIVND (reference sequence). In DNA, the CDR3 is TGTGCCAGTAGTCCCCGCTCAGGGAACTCACCCCTCCACTTT. It yields the protein CASSPRSGNSPLHF.

The chain employs TRBV7-2 and TRBJ2-7; 11 bases agree with TRBD2. This CDR3 is built from 13 residues. J lost 3 bases, V lost 11 bases, and 6 bases had no gene match. Germline values: CDR1 SGHTA, CDR2 FQGNSA. CDR3 amino acids: CASTSGNFYEQYF. The CDR3 DNA follows: TGTGCCTCGACTAGCGGGAACTTCTACGAGCAGTACTTC.

The chain is built from TRBV9 and TRBJ2-1; possible D gene TRBD2, 5 bases. The CDR3 loop spans 14 amino acids. CDR1 is SGDLS and CDR2 is YYNGEE in the germline V gene. Between the trimmed V and J ends, which lost 1 base and 8 bases, there was a span of 13 bases. The CDR3 protein is CASSVTGSTDEQFF. CDR3 bases: TGTGCCAGCAGCGTAACGGGGAGTACCGATGAGCAGTTCTTC.

By frequency in the sample, this clone is medium-sized. The chain couples TRBV6-1 to TRBJ2-7; D remains unclear. This CDR3 is 13 amino acids long. Germline CDR1 MNHNS, CDR2 SASEGT. The germline V and J ends were trimmed by 3 bases and 2 bases, with 8 bases remaining between them. CDR3 protein: CASSDGLAYEQYF. As DNA, the CDR3 is TGTGCCAGCAGTGACGGGTTGGCCTACGAGCAGTACTTC.

The rearrangement links TRBV19 to TRBJ2-7, with unresolved D. The CDR3 length is 16 residues. Trimming shortened V by 0 bases and J by 4 bases, and 16 bases separated the two germline ends. Germline CDR1 and CDR2: LNHDA and SQIVND (reference sequence). This CDR3 reads CASSIDTATPNYEQYF. CDR3 nucleotide sequence: TGTGCCAGTAGTATAGATACAGCAACACCGAATTACGAGCAGTACTTC.

The J gene is TRBJ1-1, the V gene TRBV18; D uncertain. Trimming stripped 3 bases from V and 8 bases from J, with 10 bases between. The germline V gene encodes CDR1 KGHSH and CDR2 LQKENI. The CDR3 runs to 12 residues. CDR3 bases: TGTGCCAGCTCACCGTTCGCGGGGGAAGCTTTCTTT. As protein: CASSPFAGEAFF.

This clone was picked up one time. The genes are TRBV7-2 and TRBJ2-7, with D perhaps matching TRBD2 (6 bases). The germline V and J ends were trimmed by 4 bases and 1 base, with 8 bases remaining between them. Germline CDR1 SGHTA, CDR2 FQGNSA. The CDR3 runs 13 residues. CDR3 region: CASSWRESYEQYF. DNA for the CDR3: TGTGCCAGCAGCTGGAGGGAATCCTACGAGCAGTACTTC. The whole variable domain, filled in from reference TRBV7-2 and TRBJ2-7, reads GAGVSQSPSNKVTEKGKDVELRCDPISGHTALYWYRQSLGQGLEFLIYFQGNSAPDKSGLPSDRFSAERTGGSVSTLTIQRTQQEDSAVYLCASSWRESYEQYFGPGTRLTVT.

The chain links TRBV6-5 to TRBJ2-7; 14 bases map to TRBD2. The J segment lost 5 bases and the V segment lost 6 bases, leaving 6 bases of the junction unmatched. CDR1 is MNHEY, CDR2 SVGAGI, per germline. The CDR3 is 15 residues long. CDR3 in DNA: TGTGCCAGCAGCCAGGGACTAGCGGGAGACCACGAGCAGTACTTC. Translated: CASSQGLAGDHEQYF.

This chain connects TRBV5-6 to TRBJ1-1; 8 bases fit TRBD1. V lost 4 bases to trimming and J lost 5 bases; unmatched junction nucleotides: 4. There are 13 residues in the CDR3. Germline V gives CDR1 SGHDT, CDR2 YYEEEE. The CDR3 spells CASSATGETEAFF. In DNA form, the CDR3 reads TGTGCCAGCAGCGCGACAGGGGAGACTGAAGCTTTCTTT.

The J gene is TRBJ2-1, the V gene TRBV27; D unresolved. V lost 2 bases to trimming and J lost 5 bases, with 4 bases between them. The CDR3 runs 12 residues. CDR1 and CDR2 (germline): MNHEY, SMNVEV (reference sequence). The CDR3 DNA reads as TGTGCCAGCAGTTTAACGGACAATGAGCAGTTCTTC. Its translation is CASSLTDNEQFF.